What follows describes a single T cell receptor beta chain. As yet, its antigen is unknown. The data stem from a study of long-term antiretroviral therapy in people with HIV. General study findings and limits: Diversity increased after ART yet remained lower than in transplant donor controls.

The V end lost 5 bases, the J end lost 6 bases, and 19 bases lay between the germline ends. Germline V gene lookup returns CDR1 SGHTS and CDR2 YDEGEE. CDR3 length: 15 amino acids. Samples were assayed with immunoSEQ v3.0 at survey level. The target of sequencing was about 35,000-50,000 T-cell genomes per sample. Using immunoSEQ multiplex PCR, the repertoire was profiled, and TCRdb retains in-frame clones only, with some absent. The data show 20,000 to 30,000 clones, with approximately 86% seen just once and around 4.7% held by the top ten. This sequence originates from a man in his forties with HIV. The sample in question was unsorted PBMCs, obtained 2.7 years after starting antiretroviral therapy. The chain couples TRBV5-8 to TRBJ2-3; tentative D call: TRBD1 (5 bases). Here the CDR3 DNA reads TGTGCCAGCAGAATGGGGCAGCTAAAAACGGATACGCAGTATTTT. Its translation: CASRMGQLKTDTQYF.